This T cell receptor beta chain was found in a study of OX40 agonist ivuxolimab in advanced cancers. CDR1 SGHAT and CDR2 FQNNGV come from the germline V gene. The CDR3 has 14 amino acids. Only in-frame clones appear in the TCRdb table, and some are missing; sequencing was by immunoSEQ multiplex PCR. The data hold more than 80,000 clones, with roughly 90% observed a single time. Notes on the study in general: Several nonresponders also turned out to have low normalized T-cell clonal expansion. CD4+ and CD8+ blood T cells expanded clonally by week 6 at 0.1 to 3.0 mg/kg. Expanded clones were, on average, more numerous among CD8+ T cells than CD4+.

On this clone itself: Its antigen is unidentified. A junction boundary mismatches the germline segment, possibly from a read error.

The TCR was taken from an adult with an advanced solid tumor such as melanoma, head and neck, liver or kidney cancer. V usage is TRBV11-2 and J usage is TRBJ2-7, with a possible D match to TRBD1 (6 bases). This specimen was CD4+ or CD8+ T cells sorted from blood, taken in a trial of the OX40 agonist ivuxolimab. CDR3 protein: CASSQGLLGLEQYF. In nucleotides, the CDR3 is TGCGCCAGCAGCCAGGGGTTGCTAGGGCTCGAGCAGTACTTC.